This T cell receptor (beta chain) was profiled in a study of blood T cell repertoires in COVID-19. Study-level background: In each case, the material was cDNA or gDNA derived from T cells, B-cell-depleted T cells, or PBMCs.

The CDR3 has 14 amino acids. V trimming: 4 bases; J trimming: 6 bases; junction bases outside the gene matches: 3. The germline gives CDR1 LGHDT, CDR2 YNNKEL (reference sequence). Clones were read by immunoSEQ multiplex PCR, and TCRdb kept only the in-frame ones, dropping some. The sample holds roughly 500,000 clones, 85% to 90% seen once. Sequences were obtained from peripheral blood. The chain uses TRBV3-1 (or the pseudogene TRBV3-2) and TRBJ1-4, with 9 bases that match TRBD1. This TCR derives from a man younger than 35 with COVID-19, enrolled during active disease. The CDR3 nucleotides read TGTGCCAGCAGCCCTCGGACAGGGGATGAAAAACTGTTTTTT. It yields the protein CASSPRTGDEKLFF.